The 5 T cell receptor beta chains below were found in one sample sequenced in a study of PD-1 blockade in classical Hodgkin lymphoma. All patients relapsed after autologous stem cell transplantation, and brentuximab vedotin exposure varied. Using immunoSEQ multiplex PCR, the repertoire was profiled, and TCRdb retains in-frame clones only, with some absent. The table includes 13,000 or so clones, roughly 80% detected once. The sample in question was peripheral blood mononuclear cells (PBMCs), obtained at baseline. The source of these receptors is a human donor with classical Hodgkin lymphoma.

The rearrangement joins TRBV6-1 to TRBJ1-6, with D possibly being TRBD1 (6 bases). The CDR3 covers 13 residues. Per germline, CDR1 MNHNS and CDR2 SASEGT. V was trimmed by 7 bases and J by 5 bases, leaving 9 bases between them. The CDR3 nucleotides are TGTGCCAGCAACTCAGGGGATAATTCACCCCTCCACTTT. This sequence encodes CASNSGDNSPLHF.

The gene calls are TRBV5-8 and TRBJ1-1; 8 nucleotides agree with TRBD1. Germline trimming cut 5 bases from V and 6 bases from J; bases unmatched to any gene: 12. CDR1 SGHTS and CDR2 YDEGEE come from the germline V gene. This CDR3 has 15 residues. The CDR3 bases are TGTGCCAGCAGGCACCGGGACAGGATCCCAGCTGAAGCTTTCTTT. As protein: CASRHRDRIPAEAFF.

Comment on this clone: The junction does not match germline at one end; this may be a read error. The chain couples TRBV4-2 to TRBJ1-4, with a possible D match to TRBD1 (6 bases). Germline values: CDR1 LGHNA, CDR2 YNFKEQ. CDR3 size: 16 residues. The CDR3 nucleotides read TGTGCCAGCCGCCAGGGGACGGAGGGAATCGATGAAAAACTGTTTTTT. Its translation: CASRQGTEGIDEKLFF.

This clone was picked up one time. The chain has TRBV5-3 and TRBJ2-5, with 10 bases lining up with TRBD2. Judging by the DNA end, TRBJ2-7 fits better; the J call may be wrong. TRBV5-3 is recorded as an ORF, its role being uncertain. The CDR3 consists of 17 residues. CDR3 amino acids: CARSLPTSGTASYEQYF. The CDR3 nucleotides are TGTGCCAGAAGCCTACCAACTAGCGGGACAGCCTCCTACGAGCAGTACTTC.

The V and J genes are TRBV4-1 and TRBJ2-3; 9 bases map to TRBD2. J lost 2 bases, V lost 3 bases, and 3 bases had no gene match. CDR1 and CDR2 from the germline V gene are MGHRA and YSYEKL. CDR3 size: 15 residues. CDR3 amino acids: CASSHLAGYTDTQYF. The CDR3 nucleotides are TGCGCCAGCAGCCACCTAGCGGGATACACAGATACGCAGTATTTT.